A selection of T cell receptor beta chains follows, all from one sample in a study of T cells in Graves' hyperthyroidism and ophthalmopathy. One entry per CDR3 protein, called by TCRdb with MiXCR from the multiplex PCR reads. The sample contains around 660,000 distinct CDR3 sequences, roughly 46% of which appear only once. Input material: peripheral blood or thyroid tissue (not recorded which). The receptor source for this set is an adult man with Graves' disease, either hyperthyroidism or ophthalmopathy (not recorded which). Each CDR3 is given with its conserved first and last residue. The D gene is left open where the match is weak. A clone size is listed for some rows: how often the clone was seen (once, few, many), or a class if it is expanded.

>TRBV29-1|TRBJ1-1|many|NA
TGCAGCGTTGGGGAGACACCAGTATTCATGAACACTGAAGCTTTCTTT
CSVGETPVFMNTEAFF
>TRBV7-2|TRBJ2-5|NA|NA
TGTGCCAGCAGCGGCCAGTCTGGCAGGAGCCAAGAGACCCAGTACTTC
CASSGQSGRSQETQYF
>TRBV7-2|TRBJ2-7|NA|TRBD2
TGTGCCACCAGTGCAACCGGGACTAGCGGGACCAACGAGCAGTACTTC
CATSATGTSGTNEQYF
>TRBV19|TRBJ1-1|NA|NA
TGTGCCTGGAGTGTACGGCCAGGGGATTGGGGCACTGAAGCTTTCTTT
CAWSVRPGDWGTEAFF
>TRBV25-1|TRBJ1-6|many|TRBD1
TGTGCCAGCAGCCACAGGGGTCGGAATTCACCCCTCCACTTT
CASSHRGRNSPLHF
>TRBV5-1|TRBJ2-2|few|TRBD2
TGCGCCAGCAGCCCCGTTACTAGCGGGAGCACCGGGGAGCTGTTTTTT
CASSPVTSGSTGELFF
>TRBV7-9|TRBJ2-2|NA|TRBD1
TGTGCCAGCAGCCAAGGGGACAGCAGCACCGGGGAGCTGTTTTTT
CASSQGDSSTGELFF
>TRBV10-3|TRBJ1-3|NA|NA
TGTGCCATCAGTGAGGGAGACACCATATATTTT
CAISEGDTIYF
>TRBV12-3/TRBV12-4|TRBJ1-1|few|TRBD1
TGTGCCAGCAGTGAACGAGGTTCCGCCGGGACAGGGGGCTCCGAAGCTTTCTTT
CASSERGSAGTGGSEAFF
>TRBV5-1|TRBJ2-2|few|TRBD1
TGCGCCAGCCGGGACAGAGACACCGGGGAGCTGTTTTTT
CASRDRDTGELFF
>TRBV6-1|TRBJ1-2|few|NA
TGTGCCAGCAGCCAGGGATTCTACACCTTC
CASSQGFYTF
>TRBV29-1|TRBJ1-3|NA|NA
TGCAGCGCCACAGTCCAAGCTGGAAACACCATATATTTT
CSATVQAGNTIYF
>TRBV29-1|TRBJ1-2|NA|TRBD1
TGCAGCGTTAGGGAGGGGGCGGACTATGGCTACACCTTC
CSVREGADYGYTF
>TRBV5-7|TRBJ2-2|once|NA
TGTGCCAGCACGTACCCGGGACAAGGTGTAGGACGGAACACCGGGGAGCTGTTTTTT
CASTYPGQGVGRNTGELFF
>TRBV7-8|TRBJ2-7|once|NA
TGTGCCAGCAGCTTTGAGGGAGGGGGAGGCGAGCAGTACTTC
CASSFEGGGGEQYF
>TRBV7-8|TRBJ1-6|NA|NA
TGTGCCAGCAGCGTAGAATCACCCCTCCACTTT
CASSVESPLHF
>TRBV19|TRBJ2-7|NA|NA
TGTGCCAGTAGAGAGCTTCCTGGGAGCTCCTACGAGCAGTACTTC
CASRELPGSSYEQYF
>TRBV6-5|TRBJ2-5|many|TRBD1
TGTGCCAGCAGTTACGTCCCCGGACAGGGCGGAGAGACCCAGTACTTC
CASSYVPGQGGETQYF
>TRBV10-3|TRBJ1-2|NA|TRBD1
TGTGCCATCAGTAGGGGGGGGACAGTCCATGGCTACACCTTC
CAISRGGTVHGYTF
>TRBV12-3/TRBV12-4|TRBJ1-2|NA|NA
TGTGCCAGCAGACTGGAACCGGGATACTATGGCTACACCTTC
CASRLEPGYYGYTF
>TRBV20-1|TRBJ1-1|few|NA
TGCAGTGCTAGAGATCGCCAAAGGTGGGAGGTAGCTTTCTTT
CSARDRQRWEVAFF
>TRBV2|TRBJ1-2|many|NA
TGTGCCAGCAGTGAGGGACGCGGCTATGGCTACACCTTC
CASSEGRGYGYTF
>TRBV5-1|TRBJ2-7|few|NA
TGCGCCAGCAGCTGGAGGGACCGCTACTCCTACGAGCAGTACTTC
CASSWRDRYSYEQYF
>TRBV20-1|TRBJ2-7|NA|NA
TGCAGTGCTGCTAGTGGGTGGGCCTACGAGCAGTACTTC
CSAASGWAYEQYF
>TRBV7-3|TRBJ2-5|NA|NA
TGTGCCAGCAGCCACGGACAAGAGACCCAGTACTTC
CASSHGQETQYF
>TRBV7-6|TRBJ1-4|many|TRBD1
TGTGCCAGCAGCCCCCGGGACAGGGTAGGAAAACTGTTTTTT
CASSPRDRVGKLFF
>TRBV9|TRBJ1-2|many|NA
TGTGCCAGCAGCGCAGACCTACAGGATGTCGGGGGCTACACCTTC
CASSADLQDVGGYTF
>TRBV20-1|TRBJ2-7|NA|TRBD2
TGCAGTGCTCGGAGGGCTAGCGGGAGAAACGAGCAGTACTTC
CSARRASGRNEQYF
>TRBV13|TRBJ2-7|NA|NA
TGTGCCAGCACCCCATCGGGCCGATCCTACGAGCAGTACTTC
CASTPSGRSYEQYF
>TRBV29-1|TRBJ1-6|few|NA
TGCAGCGCCCGGGAGTATAATTCACCCCTCCACTTT
CSAREYNSPLHF
>TRBV14|TRBJ1-1|few|NA
TGTGCCAGCAGCCAAGGGGTCGGCGGACCTTTGAACACTGAAGCTTTCTTT
CASSQGVGGPLNTEAFF
>TRBV7-3|TRBJ2-7|NA|NA
TGTGCCAGCAGCATCAGGGGGGACTACGAGCAGTACTTC
CASSIRGDYEQYF
>TRBV7-3|TRBJ2-7|NA|NA
TGTGCCAGCTCACCACACACCCAGGGTGTACACGAGCAGTACTTC
CASSPHTQGVHEQYF
>TRBV7-2|TRBJ2-2|NA|TRBD2
TGTGCCAGCAGCTTACGGACTAGCGCGAACACCGGGGAGCTGTTTTTT
CASSLRTSANTGELFF
>TRBV7-2|TRBJ1-6|NA|NA
TGTGCTAGCAGAGCCAATCAATTGTCACCCCTCCACTTT
CASRANQLSPLHF
>TRBV6-6|TRBJ1-6|NA|NA
TGTGCCAGCAGTTACTCGACACAAGGGGATTCACCCCTCCACTTT
CASSYSTQGDSPLHF
>TRBV20-1|TRBJ2-5|NA|TRBD1
TGCAGTGCGGAGAAGCCGGGACAGGGGGAGACCCAGTACTTC
CSAEKPGQGETQYF
>TRBV9|TRBJ1-6|NA|NA
TGTGCCAGCAGCGGGGGGGACCGATATAATTCACCCCTCCACTTT
CASSGGDRYNSPLHF
>TRBV24-1|TRBJ2-5|NA|NA
TGTGCCACCTCCGGCGGACAGCAAGAGACCCAGTACTTC
CATSGGQQETQYF
>TRBV7-8|TRBJ2-7|few|NA
TGTGCCAGCAGCGTCGACAGGACCACCTACGAGCAGTACTTC
CASSVDRTTYEQYF
>TRBV29-1|TRBJ2-5|many|NA
TGCAGCGTTGAAGTTTTTGAGACCCAGTACTTC
CSVEVFETQYF
>TRBV20-1|TRBJ1-3|many|NA
TGCAGTGCTAGGTGGCAGACATCTGGAAACACCATATATTTT
CSARWQTSGNTIYF
>TRBV15|TRBJ1-2|many|TRBD1
TGTGCCACCAGCCTTTTGCCGGGACAGGGAACCTATGGCTACACCTTC
CATSLLPGQGTYGYTF
>TRBV29-1|TRBJ2-5|many|NA
TGCAGCGTTAGAACAGGGATCGGGACCCAGTACTTC
CSVRTGIGTQYF
>TRBV7-6|TRBJ1-2|NA|NA
TGTGCCAGCAGCCAAGACCCGCTTGGCTACACCTTC
CASSQDPLGYTF
>TRBV29-1|TRBJ2-7|NA|TRBD1
TGCAGCGTTGTCCGGACAGGGGATACCTACGAGCAGTACTTC
CSVVRTGDTYEQYF
>TRBV28|TRBJ1-2|NA|TRBD1
TGTGCCAGCAGTCAGAACAGGGGGCGACCCAACTATGGCTACACCTTC
CASSQNRGRPNYGYTF
>TRBV29-1|TRBJ1-1|many|TRBD1
TGCAGCGTCCATACGACAGGGGAAGCTTTCTTT
CSVHTTGEAFF
>TRBV2|TRBJ1-4|few|TRBD1
TGTGCCAGCAGCCCGGACAGGGGCCTCAGTGAAAAACTGTTTTTT
CASSPDRGLSEKLFF
>TRBV29-1|TRBJ1-1|many|NA
TGCAGCGTAGGCAGGGAGGGCACTGAAGCTTTCTTT
CSVGREGTEAFF
>TRBV29-1|TRBJ1-2|NA|NA
TGCAGCGTTGCTGCAGGGGACTATGGCTACACCTTC
CSVAAGDYGYTF
>TRBV7-7|TRBJ2-7|many|NA
TGTGCTGGGAGAGGGAGCTACGAGCAGTACTTC
CAGRGSYEQYF
>TRBV5-5|TRBJ2-7|NA|TRBD2
TGTGCCAGCAGGCCTACTATGGGACTAGCGGACGAGCAGTACTTC
CASRPTMGLADEQYF
>TRBV29-1|TRBJ1-5|once|TRBD1
TGCAGCGTCGCCGGGACAGACCAGCATTTT
CSVAGTDQHF
>TRBV7-2|TRBJ1-5|few|NA
TGTGCCAGCAGCTTACGTACATCAAGCAATCAGCCCCAGCATTTT
CASSLRTSSNQPQHF
>TRBV9|TRBJ1-1|few|NA
TGTGCCAGCAGCAAACTAGGGGGGGCGATCAGCACTGAAGCTTTCTTT
CASSKLGGAISTEAFF
>TRBV2|TRBJ1-5|many|NA
TGTGCCAGCAGTGAACGACGGAATAATCAGCCCCAGCATTTT
CASSERRNNQPQHF
>TRBV5-1|TRBJ1-6|NA|TRBD1
TGCGCCAGCAGGCCCGGACAGGTTAATTCACCCCTCCACTTT
CASRPGQVNSPLHF
>TRBV6-5|TRBJ2-7|NA|NA
TGTGCCAGCAGTTACGAGTGGACGCGTGGCGAGCAGTACTTC
CASSYEWTRGEQYF